This T cell receptor (beta chain) was sequenced for a study of blood T cell repertoires in COVID-19. CDR1 is MNHEY and CDR2 is SMNVEV in the germline V gene (reference sequence). The junction had 5 bases not matched to a gene; V was cut back by 4 bases and J by 3 bases. CDR3 length: 16 amino acids. Clones were read by immunoSEQ multiplex PCR, and TCRdb kept only the in-frame ones, dropping some. Of some 250,000 clones listed, around 87% are singletons. V usage is TRBV27 and J usage is TRBJ2-2; 10 bases agree with TRBD2. Sequenced input: peripheral blood. The clonotype originates from a woman aged 55-70 years with COVID-19, enrolled during active disease. Written as DNA, the CDR3 is TGTGCCAGCAGTTCGGGGACTAGCGCCGACACCGGGGAGCTGTTTTTT. The encoded protein is CASSSGTSADTGELFF.